The source of this T cell receptor (delta chain) is a study of delta chains in infants with herpesvirus infections. The CDR3 spans 20 residues. V trimming: 0 bases; J trimming: 8 bases; junction bases outside the gene matches: 20. Germline CDR1 TSWWSYY, CDR2 QGS. Gamma-chain- and delta-chain-specific primers converted PBMC RNA into TCR cDNA. TCRdb re-called the RT-PCR reads through CATT. The sample includes roughly 950 delta-chain clones, approximately 35% seen only once; the top ten take roughly 13%. The rearrangement links TRDV1 to TRDJ1; 11 bases match TRDD3. The sample here was peripheral blood, taken at time point 1 of longitudinal follow-up. The TCR was taken from a human donor who was a Ugandan infant, either HIV-exposed or HIV-unexposed (not recorded which). The CDR3 region is CALGELSLRAVPAGGYKLIF. In DNA, the CDR3 is TGTGCTCTTGGGGAACTAAGCCTCAGGGCAGTGCCGGCTGGGGGATACAAACTCATCTTT.